The 15 T cell receptor beta chains below were found in one sample sequenced in a study of shared clonotypes between healthy human individuals. Using immunoSEQ multiplex PCR, the repertoire was profiled, and TCRdb retains in-frame clones only, with some absent. The data contain around 1,000,000 clones, approximately 80% of them singletons. Sequenced material: memory CD4+ T cells from PBMCs. Subset reported: CD45RA-negative fraction. Receptors originate from a man aged 18-30 years in good health. Some clones in this sample may be carry-over from other donors' samples.

This clone was counted only a few times. The same CDR3 is also encoded by other DNA sequences in this sample. The chain recombines TRBV7-2 with TRBJ1-1; D not certain. The CDR3 has 13 amino acids. In germline, CDR1 is SGHTA, CDR2 FQGNSA. V was cut by 1 base and J by 1 base, with 4 bases left in between. The CDR3 nucleotides read TGTGCCAGCAGCTTAGGACAGAACACTGAAGCTTTCTTT. This translates into CASSLGQNTEAFF. Combining the CDR3 with reference TRBV7-2 and TRBJ1-1 gives the whole variable domain GAGVSQSPSNKVTEKGKDVELRCDPISGHTALYWYRQSLGQGLEFLIYFQGNSAPDKSGLPSDRFSAERTGGSVSTLTIQRTQQEDSAVYLCASSLGQNTEAFFGQGTRLTVV.

The chain has TRBV5-4 and TRBJ2-3; no definite D call. The germline gives CDR1 SGHNT, CDR2 YYREEE (reference sequence). V lost 3 bases and J 0 bases, leaving 11 bases between the germline ends. The CDR3 length is 15 residues. The CDR3 is CASSSKSDSTDTQYF. The CDR3 nucleotides read TGTGCCAGCAGCTCAAAAAGCGATAGCACAGATACGCAGTATTTT.

On this clone itself: A clone one base away is much larger, so this may be a read error. The genes are TRBV11-2 and TRBJ2-7; either TRBD1 or TRBD2 may supply D (5 bases each). Germline CDR1 and CDR2: SGHAT and FQNNGV. This CDR3 is built from 14 residues. V dropped 3 bases and J dropped 0 bases, with 9 bases sitting between them. The DNA for the CDR3 is TGTGCCAGCAGCTTGGGACGGGGCTCCTACGAGCAGTACTTC. It encodes CASSLGRGSYEQYF.

This chain joins TRBV5-6 and TRBJ2-3; 12 nucleotides match TRBD2. Trimming took 1 base from V and 1 from J; bases not matched to a gene: 7. Germline CDR1 is SGHDT and CDR2 is YYEEEE. This CDR3 comprises 18 residues. CDR3: CASSLSLAGGWGTDTQYF. The CDR3 DNA sequence: TGTGCCAGCAGCTTGTCTCTAGCGGGAGGGTGGGGCACAGATACGCAGTATTTT. The variable domain in full, with the rest retrieved from reference TRBV5-6 and TRBJ2-3, is DAGVTQSPTHLIKTRGQQVTLRCSPKSGHDTVSWYQQALGQGPQFIFQYYEEEERQRGNFPDRFSGHQFPNYSSELNVNALLLGDSALYLCASSLSLAGGWGTDTQYFGPGTRLTVL.

The chain employs TRBV14 and TRBJ2-7; D remains ambiguous. Between the trimmed V and J ends, which lost 3 bases and 4 bases, there was a span of 19 bases. The CDR3 extends over 16 amino acids. In germline, CDR1 is SGHDN, CDR2 FVKESK. CDR3 nucleotides: TGTGCCAGCAGCCAGTCTCGGCCTTTTCGGGTGTACGAGCAGTACTTC. It specifies CASSQSRPFRVYEQYF.

The chain combines TRBV19 with TRBJ2-5; possibly TRBD2 for D (5 bases). V shed 10 bases and J shed 9 bases, with 27 bases lying between them. The germline V gene has CDR1 LNHDA and CDR2 SQIVND (reference sequence). This CDR3 is 15 amino acids long. In DNA, the CDR3 is TGTGCCACCAAGTTCGACGGGCCGGGGTATAGTGCCCAGTACTTC. Its translation is CATKFDGPGYSAQYF.

The chain has TRBV7-6 and TRBJ2-3; possibly TRBD1 or TRBD2 for D (5 bases each). The ends were cut back, 5 bases at V and 8 bases at J, with 11 bases in the middle. This CDR3 spans 12 amino acids. CDR1 is SGHVS and CDR2 is FNYEAQ in the germline V gene. The CDR3 nucleotides read TGTGCCAGCAGCGCACCCGGGACTACGCAGTATTTT. Translating gives CASSAPGTTQYF.

V and J are TRBV5-3 and TRBJ1-1, with 10 bases lining up with TRBD1. TRBV5-3 is sorted into the ORF group, with uncertain function. The CDR3 has 15 residues. V dropped 8 bases and J dropped 3; count of bases not matched to a gene: 10. CDR3 nucleotide sequence: TGTGCCAGCAGCGTGAGGGACAGGGGCGACACTGAAGCTTTCTTT. Protein: CASSVRDRGDTEAFF.

This clone was recorded once. The genes are TRBV11-2 and TRBJ1-2, with 10 bases identical to TRBD1. The V gene end was trimmed by 2 bases and the J gene end by 4 bases; junction bases not matched to a gene: 7. Germline lookup yields CDR1 SGHAT and CDR2 FQNNGV. The CDR3 loop spans 16 amino acids. The CDR3 coding sequence is TGTGCCAGCAGCTTAACCCCGGACAGGGGGGCCTATGGCTACACCTTC. Its protein product is CASSLTPDRGAYGYTF.

The chain carries TRBV30 and TRBJ1-3; tentatively, D is TRBD1 (5 bases). The CDR3 runs 15 residues. Trimming left V 2 bases short and J 2 bases short, with 13 bases between. Germline V gene sequence: CDR1 GTSNPN, CDR2 SVGIG (reference sequence). CDR3 coding DNA: TGTGCCTGGAGTATGAGACGGGGGGCTGGAAACACCATATATTTT. This encodes CAWSMRRGAGNTIYF. The full variable domain, its missing parts supplied by reference TRBV30 and TRBJ1-3, is SQTIHQWPATLVQPVGSPLSLECTVEGTSNPNLYWYRQAAGRGLQLLFYSVGIGQISSEVPQNLSASRPQDRQFILSSKKLLLSDSGFYLCAWSMRRGAGNTIYFGEGSWLTVV.

The rearrangement joins TRBV4-2 to TRBJ1-2; D is ambiguous. CDR1 and CDR2 (germline): LGHNA, YNFKEQ. V lost 1 base to trimming and J lost 7 bases, with 13 bases between them. This CDR3 has 14 amino acids. CDR3 sequence: CASSQVMKLGGYTF. The CDR3 nucleotides are TGTGCCAGCAGCCAAGTTATGAAACTCGGTGGCTACACCTTC.

The chain employs TRBV7-3 and TRBJ2-3; the match to TRBD1 covers 7 bases. V dropped 2 bases and J dropped 1; count of bases not matched to a gene: 12. CDR1 SGHTA and CDR2 FQGTGA come from the germline V gene. The CDR3 is 18 residues long. CDR3 sequence: CASSLLPSTGMGTDTQYF. In nucleotides, the CDR3 is TGTGCCAGCAGCTTACTACCTTCGACAGGGATGGGCACAGATACGCAGTATTTT.

This clone is a singleton in its sample. CDR3: CASSQDGGPVNEKLFF. The CDR3 coding sequence is TGTGCCAGCAGCCAAGATGGCGGGCCTGTTAATGAAAAACTGTTTTTT. The rearrangement joins TRBV4-2 to TRBJ1-4; unclear D gene. This CDR3 has 16 amino acids. V was shortened by 0 bases and J by 4 bases, with 12 bases between the two germline ends. Germline V gives CDR1 LGHNA, CDR2 YNFKEQ.

This clone was found a few times. The V call is TRBV25-1, the J call TRBJ1-1; D is perhaps TRBD1 (5 bases). Germline V CDR1 and CDR2: MGHDK, SYGVNS. The length of the CDR3 is 13 residues. Trimming took off 9 bases at V and 4 bases at J, with 15 bases between the two ends. The CDR3 loop is CASSRASVTEAFF. CDR3 coding DNA: TGTGCCAGTAGCAGGGCTTCGGTCACTGAAGCTTTCTTT.

The rearrangement uses TRBV10-1 and TRBJ2-5; 11 bases are shared with TRBD1. V lost 0 bases and J lost 4; bases outside the gene matches: 7. The CDR3 length is 17 residues. Germline CDR1 and CDR2: WNHNN and SYGVQD (reference sequence). CDR3 region: CASSESRTGGFGETQYF. The DNA for the CDR3 is TGCGCCAGCAGTGAGTCGAGGACAGGGGGCTTCGGAGAGACCCAGTACTTC.